This T cell receptor (beta chain) was sequenced during a study of cytomegalovirus exposure and HLA in healthy donors. Findings and limits, study-wide: Most TCRs appeared rarely, but some public TCRs recurred in many donors. The study put 150 to 200 TCR beta chains on its list as cytomegalovirus-associated. In a later analysis, first-cohort TCR clusters were found to tend to co-occur in the 130 or so validation repertoires. The authors confirmed in vitro that a few CMV-associated chains were specific for CMV antigens.

A single count supports this clone. Its antigen is not known. Assay: immunoSEQ multiplex PCR; the TCRdb copy retains only in-frame clones and omits some. The sample lists 98,000 or so clones; approximately 85% were seen once. V shed 6 bases and J 0 bases; nucleotides not matched to a gene: 8. This CDR3 region has 16 residues. Germline V gene data show CDR1 as WNHNN and CDR2 as SYGVQD (reference sequence). The sample consisted of PBMCs. The TCR originated in a woman aged 18-35 years in good health and CMV-seronegative. The J gene is TRBJ2-1, the V gene TRBV10-1; 7 nucleotides line up with TRBD2. CDR3 in amino acids: CASSPLGGSSYNEQFF. The CDR3 nucleotides read TGCGCCAGCAGCCCCCTCGGGGGGAGCTCCTACAATGAGCAGTTCTTC.